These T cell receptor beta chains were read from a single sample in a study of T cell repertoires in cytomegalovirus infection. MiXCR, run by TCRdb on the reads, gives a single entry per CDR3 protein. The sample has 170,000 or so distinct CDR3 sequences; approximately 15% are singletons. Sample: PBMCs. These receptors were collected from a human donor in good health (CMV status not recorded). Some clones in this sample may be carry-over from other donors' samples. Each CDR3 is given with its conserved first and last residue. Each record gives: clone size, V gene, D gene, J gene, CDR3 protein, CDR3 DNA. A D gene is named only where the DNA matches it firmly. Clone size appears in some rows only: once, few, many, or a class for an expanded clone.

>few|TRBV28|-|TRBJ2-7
CASTLRFGSSYEQYF
TGTGCCAGCACCCTACGATTTGGGAGCTCCTACGAGCAGTACTTC
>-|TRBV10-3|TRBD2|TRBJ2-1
CAAASSGGEHEQFF
TGTGCCGCCGCATCTAGCGGGGGGGAGCATGAGCAGTTCTTC
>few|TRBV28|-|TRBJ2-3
CASSLVPPGATDTQYF
TGTGCCAGCAGTCTCGTCCCGCCGGGTGCCACAGATACGCAGTATTTT
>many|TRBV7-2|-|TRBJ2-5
CASSHSGTFKTQYF
TGTGCCAGCAGCCACTCCGGGACATTCAAGACCCAGTACTTC
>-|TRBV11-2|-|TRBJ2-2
CASSLAGVNTGELFF
TGTGCCAGCAGCTTAGCGGGTGTTAACACCGGGGAGCTGTTTTTT
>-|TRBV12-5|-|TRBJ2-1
CARWRRGNLYNEQFF
TGTGCTAGGTGGCGTCGGGGGAACCTGTACAATGAGCAGTTCTTC
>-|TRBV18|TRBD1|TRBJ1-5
CASSKGTGSNQPQHF
TGTGCCAGCTCCAAGGGGACAGGAAGCAATCAGCCCCAGCATTTT
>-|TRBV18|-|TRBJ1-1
CASSPHNQGNTEAFF
TGTGCCAGCTCACCACACAACCAGGGGAACACTGAAGCTTTCTTT
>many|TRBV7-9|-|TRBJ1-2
CASSLVLDDYGYTF
TGTGCCAGCAGCTTAGTCCTGGATGACTATGGCTACACCTTC
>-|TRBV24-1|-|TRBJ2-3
CATSDPLLTDTQYF
TGTGCCACCAGTGACCCCCTCCTCACAGATACGCAGTATTTT
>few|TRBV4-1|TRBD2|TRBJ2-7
CASSHLLAGGGEQYF
TGCGCCAGCAGCCACCTACTAGCGGGGGGAGGAGAGCAGTACTTC
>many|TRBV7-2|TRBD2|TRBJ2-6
CASSLAGSGANVLTF
TGTGCCAGCAGTTTAGCGGGATCTGGGGCCAACGTCCTGACTTTC
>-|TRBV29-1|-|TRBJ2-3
CSGSNTDTQYF
TGCAGCGGCAGTAACACAGATACGCAGTATTTT
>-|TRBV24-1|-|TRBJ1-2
CATSDPGTFEGYTF
TGTGCCACCAGTGATCCCGGGACGTTTGAGGGCTACACCTTC
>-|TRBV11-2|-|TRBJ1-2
CASSLSDYGYTF
TGTGCCAGCAGCTTATCGGACTATGGCTACACCTTC
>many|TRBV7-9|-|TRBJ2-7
CASSLDGFTAYYEQYF
TGTGCCAGCAGCTTAGATGGCTTTACCGCCTACTACGAGCAGTACTTC
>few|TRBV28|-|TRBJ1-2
CASSPPAVQTNYGYTF
TGTGCCAGCAGTCCCCCGGCTGTACAAACTAACTATGGCTACACCTTC
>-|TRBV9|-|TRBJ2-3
CASSVASSPYTDTQYF
TGTGCCAGCAGCGTAGCCTCTTCACCTTACACAGATACGCAGTATTTT
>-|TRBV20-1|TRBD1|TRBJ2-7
CSARTGADYEQYF
TGCAGTGCCAGGACAGGGGCCGACTACGAGCAGTACTTC
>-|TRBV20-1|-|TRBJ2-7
CSASRQKDEQYF
TGCAGTGCTAGCCGCCAAAAGGACGAGCAGTACTTC
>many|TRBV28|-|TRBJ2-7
CASKASDYEQYF
TGTGCCAGTAAAGCGTCGGACTACGAGCAGTACTTC
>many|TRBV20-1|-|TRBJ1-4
CSARDRQGGEKLFF
TGCAGTGCTAGAGATCGGCAGGGAGGTGAAAAACTGTTTTTT
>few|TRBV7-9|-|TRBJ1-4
CASSSRGGAEPKGEKLFF
TGTGCCAGCAGCTCTCGAGGGGGGGCTGAACCCAAGGGGGAAAAACTGTTTTTT
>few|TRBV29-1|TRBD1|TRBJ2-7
CSVAPRGQYEQYF
TGCAGCGTTGCCCCCAGGGGGCAGTACGAGCAGTACTTC
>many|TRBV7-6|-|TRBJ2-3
CASSPDTDTQYF
TGTGCCAGCAGCCCTGACACAGATACGCAGTATTTT
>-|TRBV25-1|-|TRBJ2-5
CASSVKETQYF
TGTGCCAGCAGTGTGAAAGAGACCCAGTACTTC
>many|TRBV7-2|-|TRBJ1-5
CASSLNGRGNQPQHF
TGTGCCAGCAGCTTAAACGGGAGGGGCAATCAGCCCCAGCATTTT
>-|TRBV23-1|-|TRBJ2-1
CASIDAGCFYNEQFF
TGCGCCAGCATCGACGCAGGGTGTTTCTACAATGAGCAGTTCTTC
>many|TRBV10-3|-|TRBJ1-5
CAISESKRGGQPQHF
TGTGCCATCAGTGAGTCGAAGAGGGGTGGCCAGCCCCAGCATTTT
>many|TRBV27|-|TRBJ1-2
CASSLRGDGYTF
TGTGCCAGCAGTTTACGCGGAGATGGCTACACCTTC
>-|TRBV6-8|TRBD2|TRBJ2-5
CASCLAGRQETQYF
TGTGCCAGCTGTCTAGCGGGGCGGCAAGAGACCCAGTACTTC
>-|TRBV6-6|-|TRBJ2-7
CASSYGQYSYEQYF
TGTGCCAGCAGTTACGGGCAGTACTCCTACGAGCAGTACTTC
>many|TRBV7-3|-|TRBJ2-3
CASSLSLGPEGADTQYF
TGTGCCAGCAGCTTAAGTCTTGGGCCCGAAGGGGCAGATACGCAGTATTTT
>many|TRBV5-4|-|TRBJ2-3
CASTWGRRGSTDTQYF
TGTGCCAGCACCTGGGGTAGGAGAGGGAGCACAGATACGCAGTATTTT
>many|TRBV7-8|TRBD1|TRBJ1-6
CASSLTGARNSPLHF
TGTGCCAGCAGCCTTACAGGGGCGAGGAATTCACCCCTCCACTTT
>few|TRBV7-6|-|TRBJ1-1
CASSRGGIEAFF
TGTGCCAGCAGCCGAGGGGGGATTGAAGCTTTCTTT
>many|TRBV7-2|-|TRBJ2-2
CASSLRGSNTGELFF
TGTGCCAGCAGCTTGCGGGGATCGAACACCGGGGAGCTGTTTTTT
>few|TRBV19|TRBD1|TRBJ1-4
CASSHREGQGYEKLFF
TGTGCCAGTAGCCACAGAGAGGGACAGGGATATGAAAAACTGTTTTTT
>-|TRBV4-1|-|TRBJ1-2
CASSQEQPGYGYTF
TGCGCCAGCAGCCAAGAGCAGCCGGGCTATGGCTACACCTTC
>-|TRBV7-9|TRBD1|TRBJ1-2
CASSFGTGDGYTF
TGTGCCAGCAGCTTCGGGACAGGGGATGGCTACACCTTC
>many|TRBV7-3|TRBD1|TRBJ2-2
CASSSTGAKVPTANTGELFF
TGTGCCAGCAGTTCAACAGGGGCCAAAGTCCCAACCGCGAACACCGGGGAGCTGTTTTTT
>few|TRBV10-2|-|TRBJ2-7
CASGKRDISYEQYF
TGCGCCAGCGGGAAACGGGACATCTCCTACGAGCAGTACTTC
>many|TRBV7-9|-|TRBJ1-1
CASRQSRQAEAFF
TGTGCCAGCAGACAATCGAGACAGGCTGAAGCTTTCTTT
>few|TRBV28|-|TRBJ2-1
CASSPMPRATSSYNEQFF
TGTGCCAGCAGCCCTATGCCGAGGGCGACTAGCTCCTACAATGAGCAGTTCTTC
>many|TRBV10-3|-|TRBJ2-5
CAIRDSSGETQYF
TGTGCCATCAGGGACTCTTCCGGGGAGACCCAGTACTTC
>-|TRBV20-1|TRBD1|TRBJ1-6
CSARSYPGQYNSPLHF
TGCAGTGCTAGATCCTATCCGGGACAGTATAATTCACCCCTCCACTTT